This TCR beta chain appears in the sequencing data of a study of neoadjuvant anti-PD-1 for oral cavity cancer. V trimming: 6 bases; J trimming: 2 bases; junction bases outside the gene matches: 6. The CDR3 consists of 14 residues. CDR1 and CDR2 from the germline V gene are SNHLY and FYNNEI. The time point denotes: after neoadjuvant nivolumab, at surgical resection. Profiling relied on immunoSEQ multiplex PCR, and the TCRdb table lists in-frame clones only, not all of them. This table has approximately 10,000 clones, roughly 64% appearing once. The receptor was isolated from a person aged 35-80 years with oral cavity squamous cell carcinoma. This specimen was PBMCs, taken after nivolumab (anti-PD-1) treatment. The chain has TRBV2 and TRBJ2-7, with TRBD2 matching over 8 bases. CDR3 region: CASRVTSAAYEQYF. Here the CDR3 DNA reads TGTGCCAGCAGGGTGACTAGCGCAGCCTACGAGCAGTACTTC. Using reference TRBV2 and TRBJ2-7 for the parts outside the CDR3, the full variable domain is EPEVTQTPSHQVTQMGQEVILRCVPISNHLYFYWYRQILGQKVEFLVSFYNNEISEKSEIFDDQFSVERPDGSNFTLKIRSTKLEDSAMYFCASRVTSAAYEQYFGPGTRLTVT.